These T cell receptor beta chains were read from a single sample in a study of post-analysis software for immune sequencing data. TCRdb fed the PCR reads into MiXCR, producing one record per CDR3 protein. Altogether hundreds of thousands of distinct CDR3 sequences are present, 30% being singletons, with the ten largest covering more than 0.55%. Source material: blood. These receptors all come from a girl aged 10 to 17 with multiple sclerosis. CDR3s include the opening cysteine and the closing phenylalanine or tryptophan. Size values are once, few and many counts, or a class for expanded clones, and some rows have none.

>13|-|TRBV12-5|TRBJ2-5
CASGLGQQETQYF
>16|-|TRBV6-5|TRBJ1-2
CASRRGTGATFGGYTF
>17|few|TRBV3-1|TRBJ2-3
CASSRHGQRGMADTQYF
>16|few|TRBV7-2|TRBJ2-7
CASSLDTWSGNYEQYF
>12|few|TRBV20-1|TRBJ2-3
CSSAGVTDTQYF
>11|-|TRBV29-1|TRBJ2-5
CSATPVNEQYF
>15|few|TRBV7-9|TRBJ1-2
CASSLARATAYGYTF
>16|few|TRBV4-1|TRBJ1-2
CASSRTGTGANYGYTF
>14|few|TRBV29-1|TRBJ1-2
CSARIDRDNYGYTF
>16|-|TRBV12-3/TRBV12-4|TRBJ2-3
CASSLTPRGAKDTQYF
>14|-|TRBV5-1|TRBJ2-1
CASSPWGGNNEQFF
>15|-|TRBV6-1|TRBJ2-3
CASSEAAYSTDTQYF
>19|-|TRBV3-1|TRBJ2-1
CASSHHSGQLSASYNEQFF
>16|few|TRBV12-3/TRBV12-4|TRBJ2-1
CASSFEQTGLGGEQFF
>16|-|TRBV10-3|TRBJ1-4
CAISRGQGATNEKLFF
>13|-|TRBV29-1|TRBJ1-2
CSVEDLGVGGYTF
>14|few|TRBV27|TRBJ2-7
CASSLAGLAYEQYF
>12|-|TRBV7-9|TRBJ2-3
CASSLVGLGPYF
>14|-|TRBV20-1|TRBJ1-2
CSVRDPDRVYGYTF
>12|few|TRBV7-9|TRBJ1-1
CASSWTGKEAFF
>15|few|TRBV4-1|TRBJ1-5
CASSQPGQGVWPQHF
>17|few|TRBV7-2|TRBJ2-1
CASSLPSGLAGYNEQFF
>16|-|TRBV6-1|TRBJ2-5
CASRPGTRGNQETQYF
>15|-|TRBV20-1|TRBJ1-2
CSARGRRGRDIGYTF
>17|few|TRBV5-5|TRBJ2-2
CASSPISDSANTGELFF
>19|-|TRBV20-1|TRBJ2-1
CSADPWGHPTWGSYNEQFF
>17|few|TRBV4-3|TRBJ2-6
CASSPRDGFSGANVLTF
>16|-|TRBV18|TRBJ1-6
CASSPVLGGTNSPLHF
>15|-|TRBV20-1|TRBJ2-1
CSATGRAGSYNEQFF
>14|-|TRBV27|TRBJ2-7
CASQRPGFTYEQYF
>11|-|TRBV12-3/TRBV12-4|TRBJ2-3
CASSLEATQYF
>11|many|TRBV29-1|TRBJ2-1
CSVAPGNEQFF
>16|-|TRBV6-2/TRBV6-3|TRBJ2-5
CASSDKFTGFQETQYF
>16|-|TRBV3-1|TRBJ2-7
CASSQEGTSRRDEQYF
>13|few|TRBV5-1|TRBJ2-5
CASSSNREETQYF
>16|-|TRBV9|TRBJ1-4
CASSVGDDGYNEKLFF
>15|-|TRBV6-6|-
CASSPMAAVRYEQYF